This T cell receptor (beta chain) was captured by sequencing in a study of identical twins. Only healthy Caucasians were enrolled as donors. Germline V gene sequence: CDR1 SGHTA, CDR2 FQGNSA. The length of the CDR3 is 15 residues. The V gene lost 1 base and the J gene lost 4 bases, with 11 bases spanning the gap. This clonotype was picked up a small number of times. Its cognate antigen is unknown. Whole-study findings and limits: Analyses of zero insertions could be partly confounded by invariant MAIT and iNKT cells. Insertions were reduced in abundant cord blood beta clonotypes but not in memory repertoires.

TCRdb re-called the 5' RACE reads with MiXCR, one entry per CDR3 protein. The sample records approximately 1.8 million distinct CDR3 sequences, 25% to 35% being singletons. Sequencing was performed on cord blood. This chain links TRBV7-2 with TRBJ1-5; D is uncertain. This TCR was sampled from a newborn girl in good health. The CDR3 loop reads CASSLGPAVNQPQHF. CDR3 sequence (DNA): TGTGCCAGCAGCTTAGGACCGGCGGTGAATCAGCCCCAGCATTTT. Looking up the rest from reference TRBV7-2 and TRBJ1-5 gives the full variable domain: GAGVSQSPSNKVTEKGKDVELRCDPISGHTALYWYRQSLGQGLEFLIYFQGNSAPDKSGLPSDRFSAERTGGSVSTLTIQRTQQEDSAVYLCASSLGPAVNQPQHFGDGTRLSIL.